This paragraph reports one T cell receptor beta chain. Its target is unknown. The record originates from a study of OX40 agonist ivuxolimab in advanced cancers. About the research overall: Patients were roughly 87% male with ages roughly 23 to 79, mean approximately 62. General study points: Partial responders receiving 0.1-3.0 mg/kg showed among the lowest clonal expansion. In CD8+ T cells, expanded clones were on average more numerous than in CD4+.

The CDR3 has 14 amino acids. Germline V gene lookup returns CDR1 MNHNY and CDR2 SVGAGI (reference sequence). Losses at the gene ends were 5 bases for V and 0 bases for J; bases not matched to a gene: 0. The method was immunoSEQ multiplex PCR; TCRdb's version includes in-frame clones alone and lacks a portion of them. Of 60,000 to 70,000 clones listed, approximately 86% are singletons. Blood sampling was done at baseline, cycle 4 day 1, and cycle 7 day 1. The receptor comes from an adult with an advanced solid tumor such as melanoma, head and neck, liver or kidney cancer. The V gene is TRBV6-6, the J gene TRBJ2-3; TRBD2 agrees at 9 bases. Sequenced here: CD4+ or CD8+ T cells sorted from blood, sampled in a trial of the OX40 agonist ivuxolimab. CDR3: CASSLAGSTDTQYF. The CDR3 DNA sequence: TGTGCCAGCAGTCTAGCGGGAAGCACAGATACGCAGTATTTT.